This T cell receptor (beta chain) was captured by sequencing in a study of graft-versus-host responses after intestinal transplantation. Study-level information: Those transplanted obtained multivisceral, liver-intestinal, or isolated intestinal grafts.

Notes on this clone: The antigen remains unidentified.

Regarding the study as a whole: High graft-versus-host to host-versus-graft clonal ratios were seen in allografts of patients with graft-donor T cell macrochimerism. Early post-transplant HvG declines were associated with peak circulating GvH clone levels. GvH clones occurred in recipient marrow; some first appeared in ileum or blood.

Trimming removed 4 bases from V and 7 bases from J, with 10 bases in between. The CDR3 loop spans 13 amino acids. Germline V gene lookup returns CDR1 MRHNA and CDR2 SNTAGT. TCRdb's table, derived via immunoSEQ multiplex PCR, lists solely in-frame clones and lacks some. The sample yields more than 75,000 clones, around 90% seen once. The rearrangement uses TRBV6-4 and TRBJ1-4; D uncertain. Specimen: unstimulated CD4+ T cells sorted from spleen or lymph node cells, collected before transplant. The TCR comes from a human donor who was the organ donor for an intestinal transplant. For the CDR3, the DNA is TGTGCCAGCAGTGTCGAGGCGGGTGAAAAACTGTTTTTT. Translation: CASSVEAGEKLFF.